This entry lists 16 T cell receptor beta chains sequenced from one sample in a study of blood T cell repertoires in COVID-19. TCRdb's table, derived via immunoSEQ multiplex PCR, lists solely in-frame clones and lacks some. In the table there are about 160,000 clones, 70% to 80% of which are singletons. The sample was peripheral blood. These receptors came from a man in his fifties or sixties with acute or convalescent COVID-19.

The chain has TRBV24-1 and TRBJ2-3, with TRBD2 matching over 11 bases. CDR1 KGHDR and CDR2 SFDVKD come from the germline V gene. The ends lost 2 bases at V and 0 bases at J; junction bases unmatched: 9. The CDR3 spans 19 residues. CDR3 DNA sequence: TGTGCCACCAGTGATTCGTACCTAGCGGGGGGCCTCAGCACAGATACGCAGTATTTT. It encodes CATSDSYLAGGLSTDTQYF.

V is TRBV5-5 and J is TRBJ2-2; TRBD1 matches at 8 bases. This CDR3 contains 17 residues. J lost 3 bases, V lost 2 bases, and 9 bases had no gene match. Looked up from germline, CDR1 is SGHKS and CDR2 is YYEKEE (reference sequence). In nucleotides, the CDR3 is TGTGCCAGCAGCTTCCCGGACAGGGCATGGGACACCGGGGAGCTGTTTTTT. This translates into CASSFPDRAWDTGELFF.

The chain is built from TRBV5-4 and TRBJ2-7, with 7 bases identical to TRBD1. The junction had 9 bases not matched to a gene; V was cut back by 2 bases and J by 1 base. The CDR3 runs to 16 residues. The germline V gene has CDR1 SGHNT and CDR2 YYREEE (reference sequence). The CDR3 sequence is CASSFYGTAVSYEQYF. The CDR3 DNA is TGTGCCAGCAGCTTCTACGGGACAGCCGTATCCTACGAGCAGTACTTC.

The CDR3 region is CSVEDSGVKQFF. CDR3 DNA sequence: TGCAGCGTTGAAGATTCAGGGGTCAAGCAGTTCTTC. The V call is TRBV29-1, the J call TRBJ2-1; tentative D call: TRBD1 (6 bases). This CDR3 is built from 12 residues. The germline V gene has CDR1 SQVTM and CDR2 ANQGSEA. V was pared by 0 bases and J by 11 bases, with 11 bases between.

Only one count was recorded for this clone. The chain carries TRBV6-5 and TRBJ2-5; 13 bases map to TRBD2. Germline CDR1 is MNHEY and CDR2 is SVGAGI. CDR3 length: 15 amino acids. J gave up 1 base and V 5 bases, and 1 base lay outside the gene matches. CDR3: CASSRLAGGQETQYF. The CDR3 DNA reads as TGTGCCAGCAGTAGACTAGCGGGGGGCCAAGAGACCCAGTACTTC.

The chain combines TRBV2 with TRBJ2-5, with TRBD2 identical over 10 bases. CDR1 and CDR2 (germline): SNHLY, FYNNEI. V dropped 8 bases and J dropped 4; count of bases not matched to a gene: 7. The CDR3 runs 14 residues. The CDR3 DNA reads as TGTGCCAGCGTACAGCGGGGGGGCTTAGAGACCCAGTACTTC. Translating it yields CASVQRGGLETQYF.

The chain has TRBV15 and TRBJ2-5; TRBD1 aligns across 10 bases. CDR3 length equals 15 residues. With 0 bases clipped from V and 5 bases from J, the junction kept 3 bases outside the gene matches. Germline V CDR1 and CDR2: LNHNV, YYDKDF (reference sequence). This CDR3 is CATSRDRDRGETQYF. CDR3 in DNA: TGTGCCACCAGCAGAGATCGGGACAGGGGCGAGACCCAGTACTTC.

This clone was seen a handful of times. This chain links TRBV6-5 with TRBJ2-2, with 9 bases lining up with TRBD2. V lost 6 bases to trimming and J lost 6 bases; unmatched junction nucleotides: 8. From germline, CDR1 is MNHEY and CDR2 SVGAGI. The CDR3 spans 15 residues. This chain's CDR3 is CASRRTSALPGELFF. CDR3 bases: TGTGCCAGCAGGCGGACTAGCGCGCTCCCCGGGGAGCTGTTTTTT.

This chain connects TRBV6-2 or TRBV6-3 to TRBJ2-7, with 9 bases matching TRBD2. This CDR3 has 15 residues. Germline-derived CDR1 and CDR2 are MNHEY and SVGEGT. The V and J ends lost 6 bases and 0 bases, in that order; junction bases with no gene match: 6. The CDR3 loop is CASSSAGGNSYEQYF. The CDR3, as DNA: TGTGCCAGCAGCTCAGCGGGGGGTAACTCCTACGAGCAGTACTTC.

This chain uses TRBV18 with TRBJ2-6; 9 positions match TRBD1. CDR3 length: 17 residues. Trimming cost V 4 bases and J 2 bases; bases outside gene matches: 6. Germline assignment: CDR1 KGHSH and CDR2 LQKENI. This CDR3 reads CASSLVTGGTGANVLTF. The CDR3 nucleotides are TGTGCCAGCTCACTAGTAACAGGGGGCACTGGGGCCAACGTCCTGACTTTC.

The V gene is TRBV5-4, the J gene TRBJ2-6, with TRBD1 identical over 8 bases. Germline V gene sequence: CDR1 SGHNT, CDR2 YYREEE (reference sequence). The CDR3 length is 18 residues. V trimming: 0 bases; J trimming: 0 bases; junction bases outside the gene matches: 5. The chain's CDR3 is CASSLGGTGYSGANVLTF. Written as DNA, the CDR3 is TGTGCCAGCAGCTTGGGGGGGACAGGCTACTCTGGGGCCAACGTCCTGACTTTC.

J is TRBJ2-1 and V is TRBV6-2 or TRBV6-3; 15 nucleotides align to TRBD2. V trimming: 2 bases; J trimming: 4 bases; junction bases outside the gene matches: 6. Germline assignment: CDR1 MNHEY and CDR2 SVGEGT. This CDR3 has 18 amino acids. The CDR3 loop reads CASSYRGGTSGGYNEQFF. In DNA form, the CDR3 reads TGTGCCAGCAGTTACCGAGGAGGGACTAGCGGGGGGTACAATGAGCAGTTCTTC.

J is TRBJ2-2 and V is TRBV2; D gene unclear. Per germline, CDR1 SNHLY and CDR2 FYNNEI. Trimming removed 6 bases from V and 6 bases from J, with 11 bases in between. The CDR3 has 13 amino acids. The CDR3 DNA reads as TGTGCCAGCAGCGAGTCCCCCTCCGGGGAGCTGTTTTTT. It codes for CASSESPSGELFF. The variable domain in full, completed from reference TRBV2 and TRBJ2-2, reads EPEVTQTPSHQVTQMGQEVILRCVPISNHLYFYWYRQILGQKVEFLVSFYNNEISEKSEIFDDQFSVERPDGSNFTLKIRSTKLEDSAMYFCASSESPSGELFFGEGSRLTVL.

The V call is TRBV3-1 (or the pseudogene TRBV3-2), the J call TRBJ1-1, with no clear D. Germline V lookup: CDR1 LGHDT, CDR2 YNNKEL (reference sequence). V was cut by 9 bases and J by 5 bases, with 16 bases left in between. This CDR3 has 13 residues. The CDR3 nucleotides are TGTGCCAGTTTGAATGACGCGGGGACTGAAGCTTTCTTT. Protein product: CASLNDAGTEAFF.

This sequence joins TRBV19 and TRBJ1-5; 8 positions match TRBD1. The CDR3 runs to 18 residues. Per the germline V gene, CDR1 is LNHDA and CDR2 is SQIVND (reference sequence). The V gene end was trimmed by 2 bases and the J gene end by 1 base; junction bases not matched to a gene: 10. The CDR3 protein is CASSIPDREWGSNQPQHF. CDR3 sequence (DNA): TGTGCCAGTAGTATACCGGACAGGGAGTGGGGGAGCAATCAGCCCCAGCATTTT.

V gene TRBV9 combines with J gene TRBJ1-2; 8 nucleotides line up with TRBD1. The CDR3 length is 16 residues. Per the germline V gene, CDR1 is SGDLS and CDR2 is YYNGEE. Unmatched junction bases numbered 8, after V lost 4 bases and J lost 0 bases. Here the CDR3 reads CASSTSTGGANYGYTF. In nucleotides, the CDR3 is TGTGCCAGCAGCACAAGTACAGGGGGGGCTAACTATGGCTACACCTTC.